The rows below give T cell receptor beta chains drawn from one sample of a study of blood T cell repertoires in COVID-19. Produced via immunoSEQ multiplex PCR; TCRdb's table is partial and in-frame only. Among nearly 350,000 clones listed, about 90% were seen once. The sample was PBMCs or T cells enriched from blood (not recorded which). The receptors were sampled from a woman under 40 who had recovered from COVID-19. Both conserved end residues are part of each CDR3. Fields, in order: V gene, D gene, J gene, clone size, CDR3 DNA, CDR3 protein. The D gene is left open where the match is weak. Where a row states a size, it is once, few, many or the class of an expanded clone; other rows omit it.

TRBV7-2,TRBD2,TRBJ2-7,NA,TGTGCCAGCATGACTAGCGGGGGACTCTACGAGCAGTACTTC,CASMTSGGLYEQYF
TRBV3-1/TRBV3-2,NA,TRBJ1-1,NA,TGTGCCAGCAGCTCCACAGGGTTCACTGAAGCTTTCTTT,CASSSTGFTEAFF
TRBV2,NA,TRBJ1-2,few,TGTGCCAGCAGTGCCCGGAGGGACTCATATGGCTACACCTTC,CASSARRDSYGYTF
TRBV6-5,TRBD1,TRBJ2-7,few,TGTGCCAGCAGGACAGGGGGCCTCTCCTACGAGCAGTACTTC,CASRTGGLSYEQYF
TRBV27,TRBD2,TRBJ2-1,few,TGTGCCAGCTCTAGCGGGGGGCGTTACAATGAGCAGTTCTTC,CASSSGGRYNEQFF
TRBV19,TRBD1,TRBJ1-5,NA,TGTGCCAGTAGTGTTACAGGGGGCCGTTTGGCCCAGCATTTT,CASSVTGGRLAQHF
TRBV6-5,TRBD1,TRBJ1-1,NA,TGTGCCAGCAGACCCAGACAGGGTAGCACTGAAGCTTTCTTT,CASRPRQGSTEAFF
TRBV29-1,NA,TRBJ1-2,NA,TGCAGCGTGGGGTTGGGGGGTGGCTACACCTTC,CSVGLGGGYTF
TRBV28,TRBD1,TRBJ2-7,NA,TGTGCCAGCAGTCCCCTTGGGACAGGGGATTACGAGCAGTACTTC,CASSPLGTGDYEQYF
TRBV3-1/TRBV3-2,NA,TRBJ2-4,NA,TGTGCCAGCAGCCAGGGGGCCCGACGGGAAGGAAACATTCAGTACTTC,CASSQGARREGNIQYF
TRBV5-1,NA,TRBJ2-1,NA,TGCGCCAGCGCCGTCCAGGGGAGCTCCTACAATGAGCAGTTCTTC,CASAVQGSSYNEQFF
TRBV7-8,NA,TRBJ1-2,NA,TGTGCCAGCAGCCCGAGTCGGGTCCTTCCTTACTATGGCTACACCTTC,CASSPSRVLPYYGYTF
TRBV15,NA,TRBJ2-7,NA,TGTGCCGCCAGCAGAGATTTCGGACAGTCCTACGAGCAGTACTTC,CAASRDFGQSYEQYF
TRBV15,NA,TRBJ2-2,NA,TGTGCCACCAGCATGAGGGTGTCCACCGGGGAGCTGTTTTTT,CATSMRVSTGELFF
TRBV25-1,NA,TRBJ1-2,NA,TGTGCCAGCAGTGAAGGGGGCAGAACCCGCGGTGGCTACACCTTC,CASSEGGRTRGGYTF
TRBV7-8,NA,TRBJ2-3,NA,TGTGCCAGCAGCGGGGCCGCAGATACGCAGTATTTT,CASSGAADTQYF
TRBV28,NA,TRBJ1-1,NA,TGTGCCAGCACCACCACTCAGGGCGTGAACACTGAAGCTTTCTTT,CASTTTQGVNTEAFF
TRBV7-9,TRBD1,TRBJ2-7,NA,TGTGCCAGCAGCTCCGGGACAGTCTCCTACGAGCAGTACTTC,CASSSGTVSYEQYF
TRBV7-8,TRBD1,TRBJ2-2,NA,TGTGCCAGCAGCTTTAGGGGGCAGTGGAACACCGGGGAGCTGTTTTTT,CASSFRGQWNTGELFF
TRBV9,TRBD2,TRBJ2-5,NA,TGTGCCAGCAGCGCCGGGACTAGCGAAGAGACCCAGTACTTC,CASSAGTSEETQYF
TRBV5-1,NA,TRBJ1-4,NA,TGCGCCAGCAGCTTGGTTGGCAGGGAACTGTTTTTT,CASSLVGRELFF
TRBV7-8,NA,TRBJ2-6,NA,TGTGCCAGCGACCTAGGCCGCCCGAGGAGACGCTCTGGGGCCAACGTCCTGACTTTC,CASDLGRPRRRSGANVLTF
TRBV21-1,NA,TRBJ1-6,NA,TGTGCCAGCACCCCAAACCGGAGGGTTTTGTCACCCCTCCACTTT,CASTPNRRVLSPLHF